The rows below give T cell receptor beta chains drawn from one sample of a study of T-cell reconstitution after alpha-beta-depleted transplantation in children. TCRdb redid the calling of the PCR reads with MiXCR, one entry per CDR3 protein. The sample yields hundreds of thousands of distinct CDR3 sequences, about 17% seen once. Specimen: PBMCs from the stem cell graft donor, collected from the stem cell graft. The receptors shown here come from a human donor who donated a stem cell graft to a child with acute lymphoblastic leukemia. Both conserved end residues are part of each CDR3. The D gene is left open where the match is weak. Part of the rows lack a size; the others show once, few, many or a class for expanded clones.

few	.	TRBV5-1	TRBJ2-6	TGCGCCAGCCGACCGGGGGTAGATGGGGCCAACGTCCTGACTTTC	CASRPGVDGANVLTF
few	.	TRBV20-1	TRBJ1-5	TGCAGTGCGAATACAGGGTACGGCAATCAGCCCCAGCATTTT	CSANTGYGNQPQHF
.	TRBD1	TRBV4-2	TRBJ2-3	TGTGCCAGCAGCCGACAAATCAGGGGGTCTAGCACAGATACGCAGTATTTT	CASSRQIRGSSTDTQYF
few	TRBD2	TRBV5-1	TRBJ2-3	TGCGCCAGCAGCACCGGGACTAGCGGGAGCGTTTTTATGTTAGATACGCAGTATTTT	CASSTGTSGSVFMLDTQYF
few	.	TRBV11-2	TRBJ1-4	TGTGCCAGCAGCTTTATAGAGGCAGGTGGAAAACTGTTTTTT	CASSFIEAGGKLFF
.	TRBD2	TRBV27	TRBJ2-1	TGTGCCAGCAGTTCAAGGACTAGCGGGGGGGTCAATGAGCAGTTCTTC	CASSSRTSGGVNEQFF
.	.	TRBV4-1	TRBJ2-7	TGCGCCAGCAGCCAAGTAAGGCTAAAGCTGTACGAGCAGTACTTC	CASSQVRLKLYEQYF
few	TRBD2	TRBV4-2	TRBJ2-3	TGTGCCAGCAGCCAAACGGTCGCGGGACTAGCGGGTGGAGATACGCAGTATTTT	CASSQTVAGLAGGDTQYF
.	TRBD2	TRBV10-3	TRBJ2-1	TGTGCCATCAGTAGCGGGAGGGACTACAATGAGCAGTTCTTC	CAISSGRDYNEQFF
.	.	TRBV6-5	TRBJ1-4	TGTGCCAGCAGTTACGCATCCTGGGCAGGGGTTAATGAAAAACTGTTTTTT	CASSYASWAGVNEKLFF
few	TRBD1	TRBV4-1	TRBJ1-1	TGCGCCAGCAGCCAAGATAGGTTCGGGACAGGGGTCTCGAACACTGAAGCTTTCTTT	CASSQDRFGTGVSNTEAFF
many	TRBD1	TRBV5-1	TRBJ2-7	TGCGCCAGCAGCCCGCGGACAGGGGTGAGCTACGAGCAGTACTTC	CASSPRTGVSYEQYF
few	.	TRBV20-1	TRBJ2-2	TGCAGTGCTAAAGAGTATGACACCGGGGAGCTGTTTTTT	CSAKEYDTGELFF
few	.	TRBV7-9	TRBJ2-4	TGTGCCAGCAGCGTCGTCATCCTTAGGGACAAAAACATTCAGTACTTC	CASSVVILRDKNIQYF
.	.	TRBV14	TRBJ2-1	TGTGCCAGCAGCGGGGCAATTTACAATGAGCAGTTCTTC	CASSGAIYNEQFF
.	TRBD1	TRBV5-1	TRBJ1-3	TGCGCCAGCAGCTTGTGGCAGGGGGACCCCATATATTTT	CASSLWQGDPIYF
few	.	TRBV20-1	TRBJ2-5	TGCAGTGCCTTTCCGCCTGGCCGGTTCCAAGAGACCCAGTACTTC	CSAFPPGRFQETQYF
.	TRBD2	TRBV7-8	TRBJ2-7	TGTGCCAGCAGCTTAGTGGGACTAGCGGGAGGGATGTACGAGCAGTACTTC	CASSLVGLAGGMYEQYF
.	.	TRBV9	TRBJ2-1	TGTGCCAGCAGCGTAGCACGAGGGAGCAATGAGCAGTTCTTC	CASSVARGSNEQFF
.	.	TRBV12-3/TRBV12-4	TRBJ1-2	TGTGCCAGCAGTTTAGAAGGTCCCTATGGCTACACCTTC	CASSLEGPYGYTF
few	.	TRBV7-9	TRBJ1-2	TGTGCCAGCAGCTACGGACAGCACAACTATGGCTACACCTTC	CASSYGQHNYGYTF
few	.	TRBV5-1	TRBJ2-5	TGCGCCAGCAGCTTGGCCGGAGCGGGTTTAAAAGAGACCCAGTACTTC	CASSLAGAGLKETQYF
.	TRBD1	TRBV7-2	TRBJ1-1	TGTGCCAGCATGGGACAGGGGTCGACTGAAGCTTTCTTT	CASMGQGSTEAFF
few	.	TRBV5-1	TRBJ1-4	TGCGCCAGCAGCGGGGACGGCAGGGCGGCTAATGAAAAACTGTTTTTT	CASSGDGRAANEKLFF
few	.	TRBV12-3/TRBV12-4	TRBJ1-5	TGTGCCAGCAGTCCGGGACGGATCAATCAGCCCCAGCATTTT	CASSPGRINQPQHF
few	.	TRBV21-1	TRBJ2-7	TGTGCCAGCAGCAAATGGCGGCAGTCCCTCTACGAGCAGTACTTC	CASSKWRQSLYEQYF
.	.	TRBV6-5	TRBJ1-1	TGTGCCAGCAGTTACTGGCAGGGAAACACTGAAGCTTTCTTT	CASSYWQGNTEAFF
.	TRBD2	TRBV5-5	TRBJ2-3	TGTGCCAGCAGCATAGAAGCGGGAGAGACAGATACGCAGTATTTT	CASSIEAGETDTQYF
.	TRBD2	TRBV30	TRBJ2-7	TGTGCCTGGAGCCGTCGGGGGACTAGCGGATACGAGCAGTACTTC	CAWSRRGTSGYEQYF
.	TRBD2	TRBV7-9	TRBJ2-1	TGTGCCAGCAGCCAGATAGCGGGAGGGGGCAATGAGCAGTTCTTC	CASSQIAGGGNEQFF
.	.	TRBV7-2	TRBJ2-3	TGTGCCAGCAGCTTAGACACCGGGATCCCCACAGATACGCAGTATTTT	CASSLDTGIPTDTQYF
few	.	TRBV29-1	TRBJ2-5	TGCAGCGTTGAAGATCGGGAGGAGACCCAGTACTTC	CSVEDREETQYF
.	TRBD2	TRBV7-9	TRBJ2-7	TGTGCCAGCAGCTTAGGATCCGGCGGGAGCTCCTACGAGCAGTACTTC	CASSLGSGGSSYEQYF
.	.	TRBV7-8	TRBJ1-1	TGTGCCAGCAGCTTAGCGTATACCCTTGAAGCTTTCTTT	CASSLAYTLEAFF
.	.	TRBV4-1	TRBJ1-1	TGCGCCAGCAGCCAAGGAAGGGGCACTGAAGCTTTCTTT	CASSQGRGTEAFF
.	.	TRBV5-1	TRBJ2-5	TGCGCCAGCAGCGGGAGTGGGAACGGAGAGACCCAGTACTTC	CASSGSGNGETQYF
.	.	TRBV3-1	TRBJ2-7	TGTGCCAGCAGCCAGGGCGGGTCTCCCTACGAGCAGTACTTC	CASSQGGSPYEQYF
few	.	TRBV15	TRBJ2-7	TGTGCCACCAGCAGAGGTCGGGATTCCCCGAACGAGCAGTACTTC	CATSRGRDSPNEQYF
.	.	TRBV29-1	TRBJ1-5	TGCAGCGTTGATGAAGGGGGTGAACAGCCCCAGCATTTT	CSVDEGGEQPQHF
.	.	TRBV12-3/TRBV12-4	TRBJ1-2	TGTGCCAGCAGTTTAGCAGGGGGAGGTGGCTACACCTTC	CASSLAGGGGYTF
few	.	TRBV9	TRBJ1-6	TGTGCCAGCAGCGTAGAGGGAGGCCCGCTTCGCTTT	CASSVEGGPLRF
.	.	TRBV11-2	TRBJ2-7	TGTGCCAGCAGCGGAATGACGACTGCGACCTACGAGCAGTACTTC	CASSGMTTATYEQYF
few	TRBD2	TRBV20-1	TRBJ2-5	TGCAGTGCTAGAGATCTAGCGGGGATCCAAGAGACCCAGTACTTC	CSARDLAGIQETQYF
.	.	TRBV27	TRBJ1-6	TGTGCCAGCAGTTTAGAGGCAGGGTCAGTCAATTCACCCCTCCACTTT	CASSLEAGSVNSPLHF
few	.	TRBV11-2	TRBJ1-2	TGTGCCAGCAGCTCGTTTAGGAGCTATGGCTACACCTTC	CASSSFRSYGYTF
.	.	TRBV5-1	TRBJ1-1	TGCGCCAGCAGCTCGCCGGGGGCTGGGGTACTCAACACTGAAGCTTTCTTT	CASSSPGAGVLNTEAFF
few	.	TRBV3-1	TRBJ2-7	TGTGCCAGCAGCCGTGCAAACGAGCAGTACTTC	CASSRANEQYF